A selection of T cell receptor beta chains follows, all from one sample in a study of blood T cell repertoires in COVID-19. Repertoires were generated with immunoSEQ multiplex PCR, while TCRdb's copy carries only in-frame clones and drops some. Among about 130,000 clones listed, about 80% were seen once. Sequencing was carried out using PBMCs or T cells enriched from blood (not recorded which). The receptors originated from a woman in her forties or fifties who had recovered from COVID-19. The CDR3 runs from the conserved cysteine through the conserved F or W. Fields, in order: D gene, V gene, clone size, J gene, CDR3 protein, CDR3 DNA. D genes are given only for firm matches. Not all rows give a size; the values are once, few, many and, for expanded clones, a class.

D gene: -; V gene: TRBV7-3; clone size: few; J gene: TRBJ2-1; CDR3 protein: CASSPYISNEQFF; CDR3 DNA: TGTGCCAGCAGCCCATACATCAGCAATGAGCAGTTCTTC
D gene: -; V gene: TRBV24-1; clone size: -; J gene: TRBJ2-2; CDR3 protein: CATSDLGAGADGELFF; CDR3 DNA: TGTGCCACCAGTGATTTAGGGGCAGGGGCGGACGGGGAGCTGTTTTTT
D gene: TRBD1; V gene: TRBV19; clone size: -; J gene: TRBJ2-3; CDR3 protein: CASSSRQGDTDTQYF; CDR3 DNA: TGTGCCAGTAGTTCTCGACAGGGCGACACAGATACGCAGTATTTT
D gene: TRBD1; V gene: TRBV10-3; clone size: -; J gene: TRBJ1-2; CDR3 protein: CAISRGTGNYGYTF; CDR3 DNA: TGTGCCATCAGTAGAGGGACAGGGAACTATGGCTACACCTTC
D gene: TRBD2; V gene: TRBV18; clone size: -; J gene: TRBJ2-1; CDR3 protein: CASSPPGGGDNEQFF; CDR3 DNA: TGTGCCAGCTCACCACCTGGCGGGGGGGATAATGAGCAGTTCTTC
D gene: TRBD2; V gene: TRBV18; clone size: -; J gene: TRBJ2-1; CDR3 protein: CASSPYASGGPNEQFF; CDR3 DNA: TGTGCCAGCTCACCATACGCCAGCGGGGGGCCCAATGAGCAGTTCTTC
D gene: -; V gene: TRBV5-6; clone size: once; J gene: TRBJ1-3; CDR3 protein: CASSFRSPQGLDPGNTIYF; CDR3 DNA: TGTGCCAGCAGCTTTAGAAGTCCTCAGGGTTTGGATCCTGGAAACACCATATATTTT
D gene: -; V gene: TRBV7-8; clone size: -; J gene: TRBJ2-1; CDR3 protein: CASSFSWTRGIEDNEQFF; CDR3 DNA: TGTGCCAGCAGCTTTAGCTGGACGCGGGGTATCGAGGACAATGAGCAGTTCTTC
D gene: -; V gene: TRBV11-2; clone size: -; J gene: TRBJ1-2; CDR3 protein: CASSLTGSNGYTF; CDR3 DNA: TGTGCCAGCAGCCTAACAGGGTCGAATGGCTACACCTTC
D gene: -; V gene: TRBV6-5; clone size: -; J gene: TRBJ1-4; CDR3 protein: CAIIAGLDGEKLFF; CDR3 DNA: TGTGCCATCATCGCGGGACTGGATGGTGAAAAACTGTTTTTT
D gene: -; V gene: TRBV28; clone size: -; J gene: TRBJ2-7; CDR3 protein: CASSRTGYEQYF; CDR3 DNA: TGTGCCAGCAGCCGAACAGGGTACGAGCAGTACTTC
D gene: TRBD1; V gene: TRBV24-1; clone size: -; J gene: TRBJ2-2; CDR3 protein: CATSDPDRVNTGELFF; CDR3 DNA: TGTGCCACCAGTGACCCGGACAGGGTAAACACCGGGGAGCTGTTTTTT
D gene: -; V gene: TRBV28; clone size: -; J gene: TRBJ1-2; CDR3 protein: CASSLSRVFYGYTF; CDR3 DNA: TGTGCCAGCAGTTTGAGTCGGGTTTTCTATGGCTACACCTTC
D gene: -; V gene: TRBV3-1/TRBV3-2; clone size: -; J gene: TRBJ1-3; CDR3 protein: CASSSRGYLGNTIYF; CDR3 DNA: TGTGCCAGCAGCTCTAGGGGGTACCTCGGAAACACCATATATTTT
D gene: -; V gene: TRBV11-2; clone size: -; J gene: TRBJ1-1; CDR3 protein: CASSLTPGNTEAFF; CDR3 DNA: TGTGCCAGCAGTTTGACGCCAGGGAACACTGAAGCTTTCTTT
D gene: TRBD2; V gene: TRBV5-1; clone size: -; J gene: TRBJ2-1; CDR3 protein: CASSLSSGVYNEQFF; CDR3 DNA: TGCGCCAGCAGCCTTTCTAGCGGGGTTTACAATGAGCAGTTCTTC
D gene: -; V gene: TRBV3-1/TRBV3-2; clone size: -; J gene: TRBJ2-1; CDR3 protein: CASSQGPSPSSYNEQFF; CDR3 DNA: TGTGCCAGCAGCCAAGGCCCTAGCCCGAGCTCCTACAATGAGCAGTTCTTC
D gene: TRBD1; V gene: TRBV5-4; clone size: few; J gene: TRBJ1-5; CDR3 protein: CASSFGTGGSGNQPQHF; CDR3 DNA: TGTGCCAGCAGCTTCGGGACAGGGGGCAGTGGCAATCAGCCCCAGCATTTT
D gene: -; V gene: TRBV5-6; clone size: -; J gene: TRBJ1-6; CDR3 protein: CASSRRQDGGWAPLHF; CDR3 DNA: TGTGCCAGCAGCCGACGCCAGGACGGAGGATGGGCACCCCTCCACTTT
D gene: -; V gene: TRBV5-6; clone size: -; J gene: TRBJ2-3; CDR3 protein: CASSPSGRDTQYF; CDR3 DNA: TGTGCCAGCAGCCCCTCAGGTCGCGATACGCAGTATTTT
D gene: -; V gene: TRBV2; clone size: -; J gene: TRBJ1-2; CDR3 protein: CASREDGSYGYTF; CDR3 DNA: TGTGCCAGCAGGGAGGACGGATCCTATGGCTACACCTTC
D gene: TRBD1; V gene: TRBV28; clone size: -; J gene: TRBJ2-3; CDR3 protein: CASSQDRGGTDTQYF; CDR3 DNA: TGTGCCAGCAGTCAAGACAGGGGAGGCACAGATACGCAGTATTTT
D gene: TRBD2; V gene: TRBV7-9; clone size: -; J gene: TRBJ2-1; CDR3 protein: CASSPRGTSGGYNEQFF; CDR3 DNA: TGTGCCAGCAGCCCCCGTGGGACTAGCGGGGGGTACAATGAGCAGTTCTTC
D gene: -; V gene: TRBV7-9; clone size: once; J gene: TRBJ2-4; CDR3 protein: CASSPLTGAKNIQYF; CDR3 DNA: TGTGCCAGCAGCCCTTTGACGGGGGCCAAAAACATTCAGTACTTC
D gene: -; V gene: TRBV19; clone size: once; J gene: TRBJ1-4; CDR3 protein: CASAQQLSGEKLFF; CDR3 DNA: TGTGCCAGTGCCCAACAGCTTTCCGGTGAAAAACTGTTTTTT
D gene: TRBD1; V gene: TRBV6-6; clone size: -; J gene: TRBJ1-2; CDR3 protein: CATRTPTGDDYGYTF; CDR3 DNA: TGTGCCACCAGGACTCCGACAGGGGACGACTATGGCTACACCTTC
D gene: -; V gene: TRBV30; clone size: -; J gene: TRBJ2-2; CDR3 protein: CAWGAGYTGELFF; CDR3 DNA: TGTGCCTGGGGGGCGGGGTACACCGGGGAGCTGTTTTTT
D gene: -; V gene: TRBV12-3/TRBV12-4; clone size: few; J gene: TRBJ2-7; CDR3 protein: CASSPKIGYEQYF; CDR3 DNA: TGTGCCAGCAGTCCCAAAATCGGGTACGAGCAGTACTTC
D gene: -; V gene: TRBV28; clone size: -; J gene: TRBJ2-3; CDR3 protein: CASRLGQDTQYF; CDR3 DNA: TGTGCCAGCAGATTGGGGCAAGATACGCAGTATTTT
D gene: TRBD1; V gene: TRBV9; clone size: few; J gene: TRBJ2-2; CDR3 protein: CASSVSGQANTGELFF; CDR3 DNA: TGTGCCAGCAGCGTCTCTGGACAGGCGAACACCGGGGAGCTGTTTTTT
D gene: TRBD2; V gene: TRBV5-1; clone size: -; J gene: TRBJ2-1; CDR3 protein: CASNPVAGPSSYNEQFF; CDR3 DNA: TGCGCCAGCAACCCAGTAGCGGGTCCGAGCTCCTACAATGAGCAGTTCTTC
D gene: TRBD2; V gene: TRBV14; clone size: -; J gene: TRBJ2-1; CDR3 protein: CASSQVLLAGGPVNEQFF; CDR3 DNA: TGTGCCAGCAGCCAAGTGTTGTTAGCGGGGGGGCCGGTTAATGAGCAGTTCTTC
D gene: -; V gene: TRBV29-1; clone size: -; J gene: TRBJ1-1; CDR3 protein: CSVYRENTEAFF; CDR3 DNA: TGCAGCGTTTACAGGGAGAACACTGAAGCTTTCTTT
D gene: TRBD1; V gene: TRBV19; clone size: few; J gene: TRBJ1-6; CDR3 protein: CASSIQGDLNSPLHF; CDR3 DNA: TGTGCCAGTAGTATACAGGGGGACCTTAATTCACCCCTCCACTTT
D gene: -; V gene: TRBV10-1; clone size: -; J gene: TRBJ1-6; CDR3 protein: CASGTTEGSPLHF; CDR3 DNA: TGCGCCAGCGGGACAACCGAAGGGTCGCCCCTCCACTTT
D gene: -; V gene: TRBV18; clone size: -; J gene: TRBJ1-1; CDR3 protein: CASSLQTGNTEAFF; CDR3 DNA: TGTGCCAGCTCACTTCAGACAGGGAACACTGAAGCTTTCTTT
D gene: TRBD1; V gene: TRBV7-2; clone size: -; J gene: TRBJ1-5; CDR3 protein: CASSSGTVSYSNQPQHF; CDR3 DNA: TGTGCCAGCAGCTCCGGGACAGTCTCTTATAGCAATCAGCCCCAGCATTTT
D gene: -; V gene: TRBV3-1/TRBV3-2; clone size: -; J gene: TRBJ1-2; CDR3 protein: CASRDLQGSPTF; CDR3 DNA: TGTGCCAGCAGAGACTTACAGGGCTCTCCCACCTTC
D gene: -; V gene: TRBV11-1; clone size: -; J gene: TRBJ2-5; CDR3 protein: CASSHGGETQYF; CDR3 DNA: TGTGCCAGCAGCCACGGCGGAGAGACCCAGTACTTC
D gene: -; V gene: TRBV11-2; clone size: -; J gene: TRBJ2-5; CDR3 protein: CASSSTSLQRSETQYF; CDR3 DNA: TGTGCCAGCAGCTCCACAAGTCTTCAACGATCGGAGACCCAGTACTTC
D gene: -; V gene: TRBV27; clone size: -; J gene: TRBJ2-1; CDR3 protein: CASSFMDSSNEQFF; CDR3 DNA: TGTGCCAGCAGTTTCATGGACAGTTCCAATGAGCAGTTCTTC
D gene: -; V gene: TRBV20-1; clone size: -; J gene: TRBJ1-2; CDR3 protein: CIGTSNYGYTF; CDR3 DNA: TGCATTGGGACAAGTAACTATGGCTACACCTTC
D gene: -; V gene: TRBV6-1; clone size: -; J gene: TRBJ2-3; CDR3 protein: CASSEGYRSGSLVGTDTQYF; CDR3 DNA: TGTGCCAGCAGTGAAGGTTACAGGTCCGGTTCATTGGTGGGCACAGATACGCAGTATTTT
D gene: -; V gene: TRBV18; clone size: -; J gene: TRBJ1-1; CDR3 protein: CASSPDRSNTEAFF; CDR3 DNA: TGTGCCAGCTCTCCCGACAGGTCGAACACTGAAGCTTTCTTT
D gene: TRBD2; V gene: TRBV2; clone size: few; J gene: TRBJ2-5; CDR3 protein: CASSDRGGQEETQYF; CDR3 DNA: TGTGCCAGCAGTGACCGGGGGGGCCAGGAAGAGACCCAGTACTTC
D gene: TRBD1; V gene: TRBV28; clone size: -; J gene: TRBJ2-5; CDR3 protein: CASSFTGTGIETQYF; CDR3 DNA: TGTGCCAGCAGTTTTACCGGGACAGGGATAGAGACCCAGTACTTC
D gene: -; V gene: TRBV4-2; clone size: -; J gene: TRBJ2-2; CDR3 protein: CASSQHRVTGELFF; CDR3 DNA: TGTGCCAGCAGCCAACACAGGGTAACCGGGGAGCTGTTTTTT
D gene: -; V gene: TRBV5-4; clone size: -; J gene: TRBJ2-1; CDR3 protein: CASSLGAHYNEQFF; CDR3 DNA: TGTGCCAGCAGCTTGGGGGCACATTACAATGAGCAGTTCTTC